This TCR beta chain was sequenced for a study of molecular identifiers for immune sequencing clone quantification (dated by TCRdb to between 2017 and 2018). Background for the entire study: For a replicate experiment, RNA from roughly 18,000 or 92,000 naive CD8 T cells was divided into five aliquots, of which four were sequenced. The study was a methods study using CD8 T cells to benchmark molecular-identifier clustering-based TCR repertoire sequencing (MIDCIRS) and TCR RNA copy counting.

Naive CD8 T cell libraries were made from 20,000 to 1,000,000 sorted cells using 10%, 30% or 50% of purified RNA. Naive CD8 T cells were FACS-sorted as CD8+CD4-CCR7+CD45RA+ on a BD FACSAria II into RLT Plus buffer. To test detection sensitivity, Jurkat RNA equal to around 11 TCR copies was added to samples of about 20,000-1,100,000 naive CD8 T cells. CD8 T cells were enriched with RosetteSep CD8+ T Cell Enrichment Cocktail and Ficoll-Paque, followed by ACK red cell lysis. Concerning this clonotype: The antigen it binds to is not known. Base quality data are lacking; no much larger clone is found one base away.

What the research found in general, with its limitations: In CMV-specific effector cells, clones with more than 20 RNA copies contained over 97% of molecules, whereas in naive cells such clones contained under 1% of molecules. Without barcode sub-clustering, chimeric consensus sequences inflated TCR diversity; chimeras reached as high as 47%. About 3 recovered TCR RNA copies per cell were obtained by modeling, versus about 9.7 by digital PCR, implying a capture efficiency of approximately 27%. Spiked-in Jurkat TCR RNA equivalent to a single cell was reported to be detectable even among fewer than 1.2 million naive CD8 T cells. Identical TCR molecules sharing a barcode could cause highly expanded clone sizes to be underestimated. The naive libraries included spiked-in Jurkat TCR RNA (roughly eleven copies' worth), and this Jurkat TCR RNA is not part of the donor repertoire.

Receptor amplification or capture employed PCR. TCRdb lists the instrument as Illumina HiSeq 4000. Bulk TCR libraries were made following a previously described method, with the TCR primers given in Table S5. Purification of total RNA was performed with the Qiagen AllPrep DNA/RNA kit. Reads from multiple sequencing runs of the same library were pooled before analysis. The original methods were these. Reads were retained only if an exact TCR constant sequence was present, and the retained reads were trimmed to 150 nt and grouped according to their 12-nt molecular barcodes. Reads in each barcode group were sub-clustered using a 15% Levenshtein threshold, and a quality-weighted consensus sequence was built for each RNA molecule. Non-functional sequences were filtered out, along with any lower-count sequence sitting one edit away from another sequence. Based on fitting two negative binomial distributions, any barcode sub-cluster with under 20% of the maximum read count was discarded. TCRdb redid the processing of the public reads, applying fastp at Q25 and MiXCR, and retained in-frame beta chains. All rows with the same CDR3 protein become a single entry with the most common DNA and genes. The V and J calls were determined by TCRdb, not by the authors. The sample profile shows a few hundred thousand distinct CDR3 sequences; about a fifth of them were found once. Under 0.85% of the sample lies in the top ten.

From the cysteine up to the phenylalanine, the CDR3 has a length of 15 residues. Of the read, only the CDR3 DNA is kept; its 45 bases are in frame from base 1. CDR1 and CDR2, looked up from the germline V gene, are MNHNS and SASEGT. V gives up 7 bases and J gives up 0 bases, and the segment between their germline ends measures 12 bases. Recombination linked TRBV6-1 to TRBJ2-2; no D gene call is confident. The source material was naive CD8+ T cells from blood, with Jurkat cell RNA spiked in. The meaning of the sample's cell subset or site label: FACS-sorted CD8+CD4-CCR7+CD45RA+ naive T cells. The receptor was isolated from a human donor in good health. Some libraries in this study had Jurkat cell RNA spiked in. The sequence in DNA is TGTGCCAGCATCCTTGGGCGTTCGAACACCGGGGAGCTGTTTTTT. Its product reads: CASILGRSNTGELFF.